Here is one T cell receptor (beta chain) with its context. Its specificity is unknown. CDR1 is MDHEN and CDR2 is SYDVKM in the germline V gene. The junction had 12 bases not matched to a gene; V was cut back by 7 bases and J by 9 bases. This CDR3 is built from 13 residues. These data belong to a study of cytomegalovirus exposure and HLA in healthy donors. Study outcomes and limitations: A classifier reportedly called cytomegalovirus status with high sensitivity and specificity. Altogether, 160 or so TCR beta chains were recorded as cytomegalovirus-associated. Most TCR beta V segments were productive about 90% or about 30% of the time in an earlier analysis. In a later analysis, about 17,000 TCR beta sequences were associated with HLA alleles at 0.05 false discovery rate.

60 Vbeta and 13 Jbeta primers were used in PCR. The method was immunoSEQ multiplex PCR; TCRdb's version includes in-frame clones alone and lacks a portion of them. This repertoire includes under 200,000 clones. The V gene is TRBV28, the J gene TRBJ2-7; 7 nucleotides match TRBD1. The receptor's source is a man aged 30 to 39 in good health and CMV-seronegative. The sequenced sample was PBMCs. The DNA of the CDR3 is TGTGCCAGCAAGAGAGGGGGCGATATCGGGCAGTACTTC. This gives the protein CASKRGGDIGQYF.